Each of the 21 T cell receptor beta chains below was sequenced from the same sample in a study of blood T cell repertoires in COVID-19. Repertoires were generated with immunoSEQ multiplex PCR, while TCRdb's copy carries only in-frame clones and drops some. Altogether 190,000 or so clones are present, about 93% being singletons, with the ten largest covering 0.76%. The sample comprised peripheral blood. These TCRs come from a man aged 25 to 40 with COVID-19, enrolled during active disease.

The chain has TRBV29-1 and TRBJ2-7; D is perhaps TRBD2 (6 bases). The CDR3 is 14 residues long. The V end lost 5 bases, the J end lost 2 bases, and 16 bases lay between the germline ends. CDR1 is SQVTM and CDR2 is ANQGSEA in the germline V gene. CDR3 loop: CSVTTGTGTYEQYF. The CDR3 coding sequence is TGCAGCGTTACGACCGGGACTGGAACCTACGAGCAGTACTTC.

The chain recombines TRBV5-1 with TRBJ2-7, with 9 bases that match TRBD1. Trimming removed 4 bases from V and 6 bases from J; junction bases left unmatched: 8. Germline CDR1 SGHRS, CDR2 YFSETQ. This CDR3 spans 14 amino acids. The CDR3: CASSPEQGAPEQYF. As DNA, the CDR3 is TGCGCCAGCAGCCCCGAACAGGGGGCGCCCGAGCAGTACTTC.

In its sample, this clone was seen a few times. This chain connects TRBV18 to TRBJ2-2, with D hard to call. The CDR3 runs to 12 residues. V lost 3 bases and J lost 6, with 5 bases in between. Germline CDR1 KGHSH, CDR2 LQKENI. For the CDR3, the DNA is TGTGCCAGCTCACCGAGTTCCGGGGAGCTGTTTTTT. Protein product: CASSPSSGELFF.

Only one count was recorded for this clone. V and J are TRBV14 and TRBJ1-2; 10 bases map to TRBD1. The CDR3 totals 16 residues. Germline CDR1 SGHDN, CDR2 FVKESK. J lost 7 bases, V lost 2 bases, and 10 bases had no gene match. For the CDR3, the DNA is TGTGCCAGCAGCCAATCCGGCGACAGGGGGCGAGGTGGCTACACCTTC. It encodes CASSQSGDRGRGGYTF.

On this clone: The same CDR3 can be traced to other DNA sequences in this sample. The rearrangement uses TRBV29-1 and TRBJ2-5; 7 nucleotides align to TRBD1. CDR3 length equals 12 residues. Germline lookup yields CDR1 SQVTM and CDR2 ANQGSEA. With V trimmed by 6 bases and J by 2 bases, 3 bases remained unmatched. The chain's CDR3 is CSVDRVQETQYF. The CDR3 DNA sequence: TGCAGCGTCGACAGGGTACAAGAGACCCAGTACTTC.

This chain joins TRBV2 and TRBJ1-6; TRBD1 matches 7 bases. The ends lost 4 bases at V and 6 bases at J; junction bases unmatched: 6. This CDR3 is 15 amino acids long. Germline V CDR1 and CDR2: SNHLY, FYNNEI. The CDR3 region has the DNA TGTGCCAGCAGTGGGGGTAAGGGGGCTAATTCACCCCTCCACTTT. Amino acid sequence: CASSGGKGANSPLHF.

This clone showed up many times. V is TRBV5-1 and J is TRBJ1-2; D is unresolved. The V end lost 4 bases, the J end lost 4 bases, and 17 bases lay between the germline ends. The CDR3 loop spans 15 amino acids. Germline V gene sequence: CDR1 SGHRS, CDR2 YFSETQ. In DNA form, the CDR3 reads TGCGCCAGCAGCCCTATTGAAATGAGTCTCTATGGCTACACCTTC. Protein sequence: CASSPIEMSLYGYTF.

The rearrangement uses TRBV5-4 and TRBJ2-5; tentatively, D is TRBD1 (6 bases). In germline, CDR1 is SGHNT, CDR2 YYREEE (reference sequence). There are 13 residues in the CDR3. The V gene lost 0 bases and the J gene lost 4 bases, with 7 bases spanning the gap. The CDR3: CASSLAGVETQYF. The CDR3 DNA is TGTGCCAGCAGCTTGGCAGGGGTAGAGACCCAGTACTTC.

The chain uses TRBV7-9 and TRBJ1-3; 8 bases line up with TRBD1. The CDR3 has 16 residues. V dropped 7 bases and J dropped 4; count of bases not matched to a gene: 12. Germline V gene data show CDR1 as SEHNR and CDR2 as FQNEAQ (reference sequence). This chain's CDR3 is CASTSPGQGEGNTIYF. The CDR3 DNA sequence: TGTGCCAGCACATCGCCTGGACAGGGTGAAGGAAACACCATATATTTT.

The chain carries TRBV5-1 and TRBJ2-1; TRBD1 might be the D (5 bases). With 2 bases removed from V and 8 bases from J, the gap between germline ends came to 14 bases. Germline V lookup: CDR1 SGHRS, CDR2 YFSETQ. The CDR3 has 14 residues. The CDR3 region is CASSFAGSVDEQFF. The DNA of the CDR3 is TGCGCCAGCAGCTTTGCAGGGTCGGTCGATGAGCAGTTCTTC.

The chain links TRBV15 to TRBJ1-1; 8 bases line up with TRBD1. The CDR3 runs to 13 residues. After removal of 4 bases from V and 3 bases from J, the junction contained 1 base not matched to a gene. Germline V lookup: CDR1 LNHNV, CDR2 YYDKDF (reference sequence). CDR3 bases: TGTGCCACCAGCACACAGGGGGACACTGAAGCTTTCTTT. It encodes CATSTQGDTEAFF.

The chain links TRBV4-2 to TRBJ1-5; TRBD1 agrees at 8 bases. After removal of 4 bases from V and 2 bases from J, the junction contained 7 bases not matched to a gene. The CDR3 covers 16 residues. Germline lookup yields CDR1 LGHNA and CDR2 YNFKEQ. In nucleotides, the CDR3 is TGTGCCAGCAGCCTTATGACAGGGGTCGGCAATCAGCCCCAGCATTTT. Protein sequence: CASSLMTGVGNQPQHF.

On this clone: This sample includes further DNA sequences coding for the same CDR3. This chain joins TRBV5-1 and TRBJ1-1; D is possibly TRBD1 (5 bases). The CDR3 spans 13 residues. Trimming stripped 1 base from V and 1 base from J, with 5 bases between. Germline V gives CDR1 SGHRS, CDR2 YFSETQ. CDR3 protein: CASSLQGNTEAFF. The CDR3 DNA sequence: TGCGCCAGCAGCTTGCAGGGGAACACTGAAGCTTTCTTT.

This chain uses TRBV7-9 with TRBJ1-4; 9 bases are a match to TRBD1. V lost 2 bases, J lost 6 bases, and 7 bases stayed unmatched. Germline assignment: CDR1 SEHNR and CDR2 FQNEAQ (reference sequence). The CDR3 consists of 16 residues. DNA for the CDR3: TGTGCCAGCAGCTTACGTCCCGGGACAGGGTATGAAAAACTGTTTTTT. Encoded protein: CASSLRPGTGYEKLFF.

The chain has TRBV6-4 and TRBJ2-1; D is undetermined. CDR1 is MRHNA, CDR2 SNTAGT, per germline. V shed 0 bases and J shed 6 bases, with 6 bases lying between them. This CDR3 region has 13 residues. The CDR3 DNA reads TGTGCCAGCAGTGACTCGAACGGCAATGAGCAGTTCTTC. Translation gives CASSDSNGNEQFF.

V gene TRBV6-5 combines with J gene TRBJ1-5; D is unresolved. The germline V and J ends were trimmed by 0 bases and 0 bases, with 6 bases remaining between them. This CDR3 is 15 amino acids long. The germline V gene has CDR1 MNHEY and CDR2 SVGAGI. DNA of the CDR3: TGTGCCAGCAGTTACTCGTCAGATAGCAATCAGCCCCAGCATTTT. This translates into CASSYSSDSNQPQHF.

The V gene is TRBV10-1, the J gene TRBJ1-3, with D possibly TRBD1 on 5 matching bases. V gave up 0 bases and J gave up 7 bases, with 10 bases separating them. The CDR3 loop spans 14 amino acids. Germline V gene sequence: CDR1 WNHNN, CDR2 SYGVQD (reference sequence). CDR3 DNA: TGCGCCAGCAGTGAGTCCCAGGGTCCGAACACCATATATTTT. As protein: CASSESQGPNTIYF.

This clone was observed a single time. The chain uses TRBV7-7 and TRBJ2-3, with 8 bases matching TRBD1. The CDR3 sequence is 15 residues long. CDR1 and CDR2 (germline): SSHAT, FNYEAQ (reference sequence). The trim removed 2 bases at V and 5 bases at J, leaving 6 bases unmatched. CDR3 residues: CASSLTAGGRDTQYF. CDR3 bases: TGTGCCAGCAGCTTAACCGCAGGGGGCAGAGATACGCAGTATTTT.

The V and J genes are TRBV12-3 or TRBV12-4 and TRBJ1-1; no clear D. Trimming removed 2 bases from V and 7 bases from J, with 8 bases in between. The CDR3 is 12 residues long. The CDR3 loop is CASSLNGDEAFF. In nucleotides, the CDR3 is TGTGCCAGCAGTTTAAACGGAGATGAAGCTTTCTTT.

The chain carries TRBV4-1 and TRBJ1-1; D gene ambiguous. Germline V gene data show CDR1 as MGHRA and CDR2 as YSYEKL. V lost 1 base and J 4 bases, leaving 10 bases between the germline ends. This CDR3 spans 14 amino acids. CDR3: CASSQVHGVTEAFF. CDR3 sequence (DNA): TGCGCCAGCAGCCAAGTTCACGGGGTCACTGAAGCTTTCTTT.

The gene calls are TRBV5-1 and TRBJ1-2; possibly TRBD1 for D (6 bases). CDR1 and CDR2 (germline): SGHRS, YFSETQ. The ends were cut back, 0 bases at V and 0 bases at J, with 21 bases in the middle. The CDR3 loop spans 19 amino acids. CDR3 loop: CASSLVSRGEWDPNYGYTF. The DNA of the CDR3 is TGCGCCAGCAGCTTGGTTAGCAGGGGAGAATGGGATCCTAACTATGGCTACACCTTC.